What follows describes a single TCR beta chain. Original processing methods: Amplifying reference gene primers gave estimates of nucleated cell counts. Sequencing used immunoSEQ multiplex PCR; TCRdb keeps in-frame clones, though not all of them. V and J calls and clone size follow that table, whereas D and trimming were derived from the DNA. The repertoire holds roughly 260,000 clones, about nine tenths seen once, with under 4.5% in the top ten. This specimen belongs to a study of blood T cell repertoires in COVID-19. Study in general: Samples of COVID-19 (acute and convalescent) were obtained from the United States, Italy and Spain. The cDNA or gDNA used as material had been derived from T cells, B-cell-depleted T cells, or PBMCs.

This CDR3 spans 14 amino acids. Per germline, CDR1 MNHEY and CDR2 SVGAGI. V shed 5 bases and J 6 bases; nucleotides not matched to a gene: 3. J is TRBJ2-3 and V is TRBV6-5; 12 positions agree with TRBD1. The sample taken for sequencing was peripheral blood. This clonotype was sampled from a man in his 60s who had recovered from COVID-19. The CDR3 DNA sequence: TGTGCCAGCAGTCGGGACAGGGGGCATGATACGCAGTATTTT. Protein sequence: CASSRDRGHDTQYF.